A selection of T cell receptor beta chains follows, all from one sample in a study of technical replicates of blood from a handful of donors. Profiling relied on immunoSEQ multiplex PCR, and the TCRdb table lists in-frame clones only, not all of them. Of about 89,000 clones listed, about 94% were seen once; the top ten hold approximately 0.24%. Source material: T cells isolated from PBMCs. Receptors were obtained from a human donor in good health. The CDR3 runs from the conserved cysteine through the conserved F or W. The order of the fields is D gene, clone size, J gene, V gene, CDR3 DNA, CDR3 protein. The D gene is left open where the match is weak. The size entry is marked missing in some rows and otherwise reads once, few, many or a size class.

. . TRBJ2-6 TRBV2 TGTGCCAGCTACTACCTCTCTGGGGCCAACGTCCTGACTTTC CASYYLSGANVLTF
. . TRBJ1-2 TRBV4-1 TGCGCCAGCAGGGGGCTAGAAGGAGGCTACACCTTC CASRGLEGGYTF
. . TRBJ1-1 TRBV4-1 TGCGCCAGCAGCCAAATGAGGAACACTGAAGCTTTCTTT CASSQMRNTEAFF
TRBD2 . TRBJ2-7 TRBV18 TGTGCCAGCTCACCCTCATCCGGGAGGTGGTACGAGCAGTACTTC CASSPSSGRWYEQYF
. . TRBJ1-1 TRBV2 TGTGCCAGCAGTGAGGGAGGGGGCACTGAAGCTTTCTTT CASSEGGGTEAFF
TRBD2 . TRBJ2-2 TRBV28 TGTGCCAGCAGTTCGGGACTAGCGGGGGTAACGAACACCGGGGAGCTGTTTTTT CASSSGLAGVTNTGELFF
TRBD2 . TRBJ2-1 TRBV7-8 TGTGCCAGCAGCCCCCCCGGGGGGGGTGAGCAGTTCTTC CASSPPGGGEQFF
. . TRBJ2-5 TRBV20-1 TGCAGTGCTAGATCCCAGGGGTCCCAGTACTTC CSARSQGSQYF
. . TRBJ1-4 TRBV7-9 TGTGCCAGCAGCCCAGATTCCGGGACTTTTATCGGTAAACTGTTTTTT CASSPDSGTFIGKLFF
TRBD2 . TRBJ2-1 TRBV27 TGTGCCAGCAGTTTGTCGCTAGCGGGCAACAATGAGCAGTTCTTC CASSLSLAGNNEQFF
. . TRBJ1-5 TRBV28 TGTGCCAGCAGTTTATCGTTTTGGGGGCTGAATCAGCCCCAGCATTTT CASSLSFWGLNQPQHF
. once TRBJ1-3 TRBV6-1 TGTGCCAGCAAAGAGATGAACACCATATATTTT CASKEMNTIYF
. . TRBJ2-7 TRBV18 TGTGCCAGCTCACCTCCTATGGGACACGAGGCCGCCTACGAGCAGTACTTC CASSPPMGHEAAYEQYF
TRBD1 few TRBJ1-1 TRBV9 TGTGCCAGCAGCGTAGCAATACAGGGGGCCGGCGAAGCTTTCTTT CASSVAIQGAGEAFF
TRBD2 . TRBJ2-5 TRBV13 TGTGCCAGCAGCTCTCGTGGGAGGGTAAAGAAGGAGACCCAGTACTTC CASSSRGRVKKETQYF
TRBD1 . TRBJ2-2 TRBV19 TGTGCCAGTAGTCCACGGTGGGCAGGGGGCGACACCGGGGAGCTGTTTTTT CASSPRWAGGDTGELFF
TRBD1 once TRBJ1-1 TRBV15 TGTGCCACCAGCAGCGACAGGGGGTACACTGAAGCTTTCTTT CATSSDRGYTEAFF
TRBD2 few TRBJ2-5 TRBV9 TGTGCCAGCAGCGCAAGGACTAGCGGCCAAGAGACCCAGTACTTC CASSARTSGQETQYF
TRBD2 . TRBJ2-1 TRBV5-4 TGTGCCAGCGCTGCGGGGGGCTGGAGCTCCTACAATGAGCAGTTCTTC CASAAGGWSSYNEQFF
. . TRBJ2-7 TRBV20-1 TGCAGTGCTAGGGGGAGATACGAGCAGTACTTC CSARGRYEQYF
TRBD2 . TRBJ2-1 TRBV13 TGTGCCAGCAGCTTAGGTCCTAGCGGCGAGAGCTCCTACAATGAGCAGTTCTTC CASSLGPSGESSYNEQFF
. . TRBJ1-2 TRBV5-4 TGTGCCAGCAGAAAGCCCGGGGTTTTATTGGGTGATGGCTACACCTTC CASRKPGVLLGDGYTF
. . TRBJ2-1 TRBV6-1 TGTGCCAGCAGGGGATACGGGAGCGCATACAATGAGCAGTTCTTC CASRGYGSAYNEQFF
. . TRBJ1-1 TRBV5-1 TGCGCCAGCAGATCTTGGGCCCAGACCGCTGAAGCTTTCTTT CASRSWAQTAEAFF
. . TRBJ2-7 TRBV2 TGTGCCAGCGTCGTCGGGAATACCTACGAGCAGTACTTC CASVVGNTYEQYF
TRBD1 many TRBJ2-1 TRBV4-1 TGCGCCAGCAGCCGATCCCGGGACAGTAAGAATGAGCAGTTCTTC CASSRSRDSKNEQFF
TRBD1 . TRBJ1-2 TRBV4-1 TGCGCCAGCAGCCAGCCCCGGGACAGGGTGGACGGCTACACCTTC CASSQPRDRVDGYTF
TRBD1 . TRBJ2-7 TRBV28 TGTGCCAGCAGTATGGACAGGTTTACCTACGAGCAGTACTTC CASSMDRFTYEQYF
. . TRBJ2-1 TRBV6-1 TGTGCCAGCAGTGGGACAGCTAGCTCCTACAATGAGCAGTTCTTC CASSGTASSYNEQFF
. . TRBJ1-1 TRBV5-1 TGCGCCAGCAGCTTCCGGGACTACACTGAAGCTTTCTTT CASSFRDYTEAFF
TRBD2 once TRBJ2-2 TRBV6-4 TGTGCCAGCAGTGGAGCGGGAGGCGCGAACACCGGGGAGCTGTTTTTT CASSGAGGANTGELFF
. once TRBJ2-7 TRBV7-9 TGTGCCAGCAGCCCTTCCTACGAGCAGTACTTC CASSPSYEQYF
. few TRBJ1-1 TRBV6-5 TGTGCCAGCAGTTACTCGGGACTCATGGACACTGAAGCTTTCTTT CASSYSGLMDTEAFF
. once TRBJ2-1 TRBV28 TGTGCCAGCAGTTTAGGTGGGGCCAATGAGCAGTTCTTC CASSLGGANEQFF
. . TRBJ1-1 TRBV5-1 TGCGCCAGCAGCCCATCTCACCCAGGGCGTCCAGGGAATGAAGCTTTCTTT CASSPSHPGRPGNEAFF
TRBD1 . TRBJ2-3 TRBV5-4 TGTGCCAGCAGACCTCTTGAGGACAGGGCAATCACAGATACGCAGTATTTT CASRPLEDRAITDTQYF
. . TRBJ2-7 TRBV7-9 TGTGCCAGCAGACGCGGGGTAGCTACCTACGAGCAGTACTTC CASRRGVATYEQYF
TRBD1 . TRBJ1-5 TRBV6-1 TGTGCCAGCAGCAACCCGGGACAGAGCTCTCAGCCCCAGCATTTT CASSNPGQSSQPQHF
. . TRBJ1-1 TRBV9 TGTGCCAGCAGCGTCTTGGCGGGGGGGCCCACTGAAGCTTTCTTT CASSVLAGGPTEAFF